The 20 T cell receptor beta chains given below trace back to one sample, sequenced in a study of cytomegalovirus exposure and HLA in healthy donors. The primer mix had 60 Vbeta and 13 Jbeta primers. Libraries were prepared by immunoSEQ multiplex PCR; TCRdb keeps only in-frame clonotypes and omits some of them. The sample has roughly 140,000 clones, approximately 80% seen once. The specimen sequenced was PBMCs. Receptor source: a man younger than 35 in good health and CMV-seronegative.

V usage is TRBV7-2 and J usage is TRBJ1-1; D is unresolved. Per germline, CDR1 SGHTA and CDR2 FQGNSA. The CDR3 is 15 amino acids. V was cut by 1 base and J by 3 bases, with 12 bases left in between. The CDR3 DNA sequence: TGTGCCAGCAGCTTAGATCGGGGTGGCTACACTGAAGCTTTCTTT. Translating gives CASSLDRGGYTEAFF. Full variable domain (outside the CDR3, taken from reference TRBV7-2 and TRBJ1-1): GAGVSQSPSNKVTEKGKDVELRCDPISGHTALYWYRQSLGQGLEFLIYFQGNSAPDKSGLPSDRFSAERTGGSVSTLTIQRTQQEDSAVYLCASSLDRGGYTEAFFGQGTRLTVV.

CDR3 in DNA: TGCGCCAGCAGCTTGGTGTCCGGGTGGATGGATACGCAGTATTTT. It codes for CASSLVSGWMDTQYF. The J gene is TRBJ2-3, the V gene TRBV5-1; no clear D. V lost 0 bases to trimming and J lost 6 bases, with 14 bases between them. The CDR3 consists of 15 residues. The germline V gene has CDR1 SGHRS and CDR2 YFSETQ.

Concerning this clone: Other nucleotide sequences in the sample specify the same CDR3. The chain joins TRBV5-8 to TRBJ2-7; 13 bases are a match to TRBD2. The CDR3 totals 14 residues. J gave up 12 bases and V 4 bases, and 10 bases lay outside the gene matches. Germline values: CDR1 SGHTS, CDR2 YDEGEE. The CDR3 region is CASSVELAGGPGYF. The CDR3 region has the DNA TGTGCCAGCAGCGTGGAACTAGCGGGGGGGCCGGGGTACTTC. Full variable domain (remainder filled in from reference TRBV5-8 and TRBJ2-7): EAGVTQSPTHLIKTRGQQATLRCSPISGHTSVYWYQQALGLGLQFLLWYDEGEERNRGNFPPRFSGRQFPNYSSELNVNALELEDSALYLCASSVELAGGPGYFGPGTRLTVT.

The rearrangement joins TRBV27 to TRBJ2-3; D may be TRBD1 (5 bases). The ends were cut back, 4 bases at V and 4 bases at J, with 9 bases in the middle. Germline V gene data show CDR1 as MNHEY and CDR2 as SMNVEV (reference sequence). The length of the CDR3 is 13 residues. CDR3 sequence reads: CASSSQGSDTQYF. CDR3 DNA: TGTGCCAGCAGTTCTCAGGGATCAGATACGCAGTATTTT.

This chain uses TRBV14 with TRBJ1-1; D is unclear. The CDR3 is 15 amino acids. The germline gives CDR1 SGHDN, CDR2 FVKESK. The V end lost 1 base, the J end lost 6 bases, and 15 bases lay between the germline ends. The CDR3 reads CASSQVGLWTPEAFF. The CDR3 nucleotides read TGTGCCAGCAGCCAAGTCGGCCTTTGGACTCCTGAAGCTTTCTTT.

Worth noting for this clone: Other DNA sequences in the sample encode the same CDR3. V is TRBV19 and J is TRBJ1-2; the D gene is possibly TRBD1 (6 bases). V lost 5 bases, J lost 5 bases, and 12 bases lay in between. CDR1 is LNHDA and CDR2 is SQIVND in the germline V gene (reference sequence). The CDR3 spans 13 residues. The CDR3 is CASSAGGGYGYTF. The CDR3 bases are TGTGCCAGTAGTGCGGGGGGCGGATATGGCTACACCTTC.

The chain links TRBV19 to TRBJ1-2; 9 bases agree with TRBD1. This CDR3 region has 17 residues. J gave up 0 bases and V 7 bases, and 12 bases lay outside the gene matches. Germline V CDR1 and CDR2: LNHDA, SQIVND (reference sequence). CDR3 region: CASNPTGGRSSNYGYTF. CDR3 coding DNA: TGTGCCAGTAACCCAACAGGGGGCAGGTCGTCTAACTATGGCTACACCTTC.

This sequence joins TRBV5-8 and TRBJ1-4, with 11 bases matching TRBD1. V was clipped by 4 bases and J by 4 bases; unmatched bases: 6. The CDR3 sequence is 16 residues long. Germline V gene sequence: CDR1 SGHTS, CDR2 YDEGEE. CDR3 DNA sequence: TGTGCCAGCAGCCGGACAGGGGGCTCAGTTAATGAAAAACTGTTTTTT. Its protein product is CASSRTGGSVNEKLFF.

As regards this clone: This specimen includes other DNA sequences encoding the same CDR3. The J gene is TRBJ2-3, the V gene TRBV5-1; no clear D. CDR3 size: 11 residues. From germline, CDR1 is SGHRS and CDR2 YFSETQ. V gave up 2 bases and J gave up 5 bases, with 3 bases separating them. DNA of the CDR3: TGCGCCAGCAGCTTCGGAGATACGCAGTATTTT. Amino acids: CASSFGDTQYF. Full variable domain (rest looked up from reference TRBV5-1 and TRBJ2-3): KAGVTQTPRYLIKTRGQQVTLSCSPISGHRSVSWYQQTPGQGLQFLFEYFSETQRNKGNFPGRFSGRQFSNSRSEMNVSTLELGDSALYLCASSFGDTQYFGPGTRLTVL.

This clone is a singleton in its sample. The chain combines TRBV19 with TRBJ2-1; the D gene is possibly TRBD2 (7 bases). V was pared by 1 base and J by 7 bases, with 14 bases between. The CDR3 is made up of 15 amino acids. CDR1 is LNHDA, CDR2 SQIVND, per germline (reference sequence). The CDR3 nucleotides read TGTGCCAGTAGTATAGGCGGGGGCCTCGGGAATGAGCAGTTCTTC. Protein product: CASSIGGGLGNEQFF.

J is TRBJ2-7 and V is TRBV19; tentative D call: TRBD2 (5 bases). The V gene's germline CDR1 is LNHDA and CDR2 SQIVND (reference sequence). CDR3 length: 14 residues. The V gene lost 3 bases and the J gene lost 6 bases, with 15 bases spanning the gap. The chain's CDR3 is CASSIGSGRREQYF. CDR3 coding DNA: TGTGCCAGTAGTATTGGGAGCGGACGACGCGAGCAGTACTTC.

The genes are TRBV5-4 and TRBJ1-5, with 7 bases identical to TRBD1. This CDR3 is 13 amino acids long. Germline V gene sequence: CDR1 SGHNT, CDR2 YYREEE (reference sequence). The trim removed 0 bases at V and 6 bases at J, leaving 0 bases unmatched. The DNA for the CDR3 is TGTGCCAGCAGCTTGGACAGGGGTCAGCCCCAGCATTTT. This gives the protein CASSLDRGQPQHF.

This chain uses TRBV27 with TRBJ2-7; D unclear. The CDR3 contains 13 residues. Trimming removed 4 bases at V and 5 bases at J, with 12 bases between. CDR1 and CDR2 from the germline V gene are MNHEY and SMNVEV (reference sequence). The CDR3 sequence is CASSSQVVNEQYF. CDR3 DNA sequence: TGTGCCAGCAGTTCTCAGGTTGTCAACGAGCAGTACTTC.

The rearrangement joins TRBV7-3 to TRBJ2-6; a weak D match, TRBD1 (5 bases). This CDR3 spans 18 amino acids. V lost 7 bases to trimming and J lost 2 bases, with 21 bases between them. Germline V gene data show CDR1 as SGHTA and CDR2 as FQGTGA. CDR3 bases: TGTGCCAGCACCGGAAGGGGCTTACTCTTGCCTGGGGCCAACGTCCTGACTTTC. It specifies CASTGRGLLLPGANVLTF.

The rearrangement uses TRBV30 and TRBJ2-7; TRBD1 matches 7 bases. After removal of 4 bases from V and 5 bases from J, the junction contained 5 bases not matched to a gene. CDR1 and CDR2 (germline): GTSNPN, SVGIG (reference sequence). The CDR3 covers 12 residues. Here the CDR3 DNA reads TGTGCCTGGACTACTACAGGGGACGAGCAGTACTTC. Its protein product is CAWTTTGDEQYF. The full variable domain, completed using reference TRBV30 and TRBJ2-7, is SQTIHQWPATLVQPVGSPLSLECTVEGTSNPNLYWYRQAAGRGLQLLFYSVGIGQISSEVPQNLSASRPQDRQFILSSKKLLLSDSGFYLCAWTTTGDEQYFGPGTRLTVT.

The V and J genes are TRBV5-4 and TRBJ1-6, with 9 bases that match TRBD1. CDR1 is SGHNT, CDR2 YYREEE, per germline (reference sequence). The CDR3 is 16 amino acids. Trimming took 4 bases from V and 10 from J; bases not matched to a gene: 12. The CDR3 loop is CASSPEAGTGKSPLHF. The CDR3 nucleotides are TGTGCCAGCAGCCCGGAAGCAGGGACAGGGAAATCACCCCTCCACTTT.

This chain uses TRBV27 with TRBJ2-2, with TRBD2 matching over 14 bases. V trimming: 6 bases; J trimming: 6 bases; junction bases outside the gene matches: 12. CDR1 is MNHEY and CDR2 is SMNVEV in the germline V gene (reference sequence). There are 18 residues in the CDR3. Written as DNA, the CDR3 is TGTGCCAGCAGGGCGGCGATTGGGACTAGCGGGAGATCCGGGGAGCTGTTTTTT. This sequence encodes CASRAAIGTSGRSGELFF.

This clone was picked up a small number of times. V gene TRBV19 combines with J gene TRBJ2-7, with 8 bases fitting TRBD1. The V gene's germline CDR1 is LNHDA and CDR2 SQIVND (reference sequence). V lost 4 bases and J lost 4; bases outside the gene matches: 9. This CDR3 has 15 amino acids. The CDR3, as DNA: TGTGCCAGTAGTACCCGCCAGGGGGCATCTTACGAGCAGTACTTC. It specifies CASSTRQGASYEQYF. The full variable domain, in which reference TRBV19 and TRBJ2-7 provide the parts outside the CDR3, is DGGITQSPKYLFRKEGQNVTLSCEQNLNHDAMYWYRQDPGQGLRLIYYSQIVNDFQKGDIAEGYSVSREKKESFPLTVTSAQKNPTAFYLCASSTRQGASYEQYFGPGTRLTVT.

This clone has more than one count but fewer than ten. The chain links TRBV5-1 to TRBJ2-5; 8 bases align to TRBD2. V gave up 4 bases and J gave up 1 base; unmatched junction bases: 12. The germline V gene encodes CDR1 SGHRS and CDR2 YFSETQ. The CDR3 spans 17 residues. Written as DNA, the CDR3 is TGCGCCAGCAGCCCCGAACCTGAGACTAGCGCCCAAGAGACCCAGTACTTC. Its protein product is CASSPEPETSAQETQYF.

Here the CDR3 reads CASSSGPGQGARDTQYF. CDR3 sequence (DNA): TGTGCCAGCAGCTCCGGACCGGGACAGGGGGCAAGAGATACGCAGTATTTT. The V gene is TRBV5-5, the J gene TRBJ2-3; the match to TRBD1 covers 12 bases. There are 17 residues in the CDR3. J was trimmed by 5 bases and V by 3 bases; bases with no gene match: 10. The V gene's germline CDR1 is SGHKS and CDR2 YYEKEE (reference sequence).